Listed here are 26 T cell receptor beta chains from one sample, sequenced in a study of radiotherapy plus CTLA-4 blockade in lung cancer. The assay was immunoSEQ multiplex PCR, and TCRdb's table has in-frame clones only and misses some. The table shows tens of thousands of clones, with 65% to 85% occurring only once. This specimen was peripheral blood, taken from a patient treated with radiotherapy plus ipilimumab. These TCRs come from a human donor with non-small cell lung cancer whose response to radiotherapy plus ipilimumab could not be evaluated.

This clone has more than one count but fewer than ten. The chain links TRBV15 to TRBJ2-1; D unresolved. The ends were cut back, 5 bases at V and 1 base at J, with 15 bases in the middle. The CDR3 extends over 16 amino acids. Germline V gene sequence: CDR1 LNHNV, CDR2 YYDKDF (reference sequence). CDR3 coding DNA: TGTGCCACCAGCCCTTCTCCGAGCTGGTCCTACAATGAGCAGTTCTTC. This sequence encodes CATSPSPSWSYNEQFF.

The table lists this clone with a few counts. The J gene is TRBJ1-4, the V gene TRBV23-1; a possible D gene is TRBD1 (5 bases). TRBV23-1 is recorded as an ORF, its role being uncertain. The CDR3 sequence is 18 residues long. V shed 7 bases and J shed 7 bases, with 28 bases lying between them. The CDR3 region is CASTSKIVAQGAGEKLFF. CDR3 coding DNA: TGCGCCAGCACCTCAAAGATAGTCGCCCAAGGGGCAGGTGAAAAACTGTTTTTT.

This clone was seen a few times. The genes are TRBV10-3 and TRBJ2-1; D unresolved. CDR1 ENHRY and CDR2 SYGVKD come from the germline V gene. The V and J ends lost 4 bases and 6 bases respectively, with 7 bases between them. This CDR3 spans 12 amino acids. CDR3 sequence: CAISVQANEQFF. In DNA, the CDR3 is TGTGCCATCAGTGTCCAGGCCAATGAGCAGTTCTTC.

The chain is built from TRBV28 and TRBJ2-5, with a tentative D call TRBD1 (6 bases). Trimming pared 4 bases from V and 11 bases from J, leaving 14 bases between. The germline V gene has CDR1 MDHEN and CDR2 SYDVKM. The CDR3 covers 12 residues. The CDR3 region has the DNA TGTGCCAGCAGTTGGGGGCGAATGGGGCAGTACTTC. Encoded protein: CASSWGRMGQYF.

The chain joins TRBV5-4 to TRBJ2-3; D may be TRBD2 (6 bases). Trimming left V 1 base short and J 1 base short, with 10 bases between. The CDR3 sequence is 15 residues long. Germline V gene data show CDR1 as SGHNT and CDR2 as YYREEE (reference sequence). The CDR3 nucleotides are TGTGCCAGCAGCTTGCCCGGGGGAGGCACAGATACGCAGTATTTT. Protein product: CASSLPGGGTDTQYF.

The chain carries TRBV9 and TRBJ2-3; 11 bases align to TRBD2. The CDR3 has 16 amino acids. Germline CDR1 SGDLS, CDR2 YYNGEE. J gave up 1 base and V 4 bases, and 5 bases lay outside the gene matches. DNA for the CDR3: TGTGCCAGCAGCCTACAGACTAGCGGGGGCACAGATACGCAGTATTTT. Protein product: CASSLQTSGGTDTQYF.

CDR3 residues: CASSVTSGSYNEQFF. CDR3 nucleotide sequence: TGTGCCAGCAGCGTAACCAGCGGCTCCTACAATGAGCAGTTCTTC. The chain carries TRBV9 and TRBJ2-1; D is possibly TRBD2 (5 bases). V dropped 1 base and J dropped 0 bases, with 8 bases sitting between them. The CDR3 has 15 amino acids. Germline CDR1 reads SGDLS; CDR2 reads YYNGEE.

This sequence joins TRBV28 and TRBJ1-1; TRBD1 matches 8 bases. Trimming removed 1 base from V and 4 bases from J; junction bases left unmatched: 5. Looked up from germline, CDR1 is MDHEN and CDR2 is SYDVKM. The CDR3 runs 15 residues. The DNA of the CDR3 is TGTGCCAGCAGTTTATACAGGGGGTGGGGCACTGAAGCTTTCTTT. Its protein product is CASSLYRGWGTEAFF.

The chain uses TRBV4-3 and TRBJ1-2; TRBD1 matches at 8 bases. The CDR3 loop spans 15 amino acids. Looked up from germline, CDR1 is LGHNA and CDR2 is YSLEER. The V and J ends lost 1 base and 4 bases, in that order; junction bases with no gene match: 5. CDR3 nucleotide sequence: TGCGCCAGCAGCCAAGCGACAGGGGTAGGCTATGGCTACACCTTC. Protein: CASSQATGVGYGYTF.

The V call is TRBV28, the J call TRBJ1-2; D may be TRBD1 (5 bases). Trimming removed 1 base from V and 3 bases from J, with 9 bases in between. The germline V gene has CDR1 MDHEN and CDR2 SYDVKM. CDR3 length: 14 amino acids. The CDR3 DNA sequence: TGTGCCAGCAGTTTATTGCAGGGTTACTATGGCTACACCTTC. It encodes CASSLLQGYYGYTF.

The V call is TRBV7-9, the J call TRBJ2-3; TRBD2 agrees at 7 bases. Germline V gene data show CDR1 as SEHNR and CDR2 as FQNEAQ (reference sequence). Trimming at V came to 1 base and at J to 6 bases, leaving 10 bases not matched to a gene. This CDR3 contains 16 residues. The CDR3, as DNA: TGTGCCAGCAGCTTAGTTGCGGGAGAGCAGCGCGATACGCAGTATTTT. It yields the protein CASSLVAGEQRDTQYF.

The CDR3 sequence is CASTDSNSPLHF. Here the CDR3 DNA reads TGTGCCAGCACGGACAGCAATTCACCCCTCCACTTT. This chain uses TRBV6-6 with TRBJ1-6, with D tentatively TRBD1 (6 bases). CDR3 length equals 12 residues. CDR1 and CDR2 (germline): MNHNY, SVGAGI (reference sequence). The V end lost 7 bases, the J end lost 7 bases, and 8 bases lay between the germline ends.

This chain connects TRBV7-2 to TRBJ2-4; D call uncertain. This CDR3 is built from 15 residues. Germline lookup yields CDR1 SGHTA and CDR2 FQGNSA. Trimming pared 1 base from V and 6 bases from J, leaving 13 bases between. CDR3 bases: TGTGCCAGCAGCTTAGATCTTGGCAAAACAAACATTCAGTACTTC. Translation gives CASSLDLGKTNIQYF.

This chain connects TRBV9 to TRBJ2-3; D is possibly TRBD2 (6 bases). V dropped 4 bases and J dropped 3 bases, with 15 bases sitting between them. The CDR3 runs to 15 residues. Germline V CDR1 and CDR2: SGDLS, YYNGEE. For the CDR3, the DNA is TGTGCCAGCAGCCCTCTGGCGGGACCTACAGATACGCAGTATTTT. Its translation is CASSPLAGPTDTQYF.

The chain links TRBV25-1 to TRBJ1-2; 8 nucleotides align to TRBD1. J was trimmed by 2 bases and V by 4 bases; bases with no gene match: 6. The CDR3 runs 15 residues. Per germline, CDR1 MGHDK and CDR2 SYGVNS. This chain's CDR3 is CASSVQGAQNYGYTF. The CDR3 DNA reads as TGTGCCAGCAGTGTGCAGGGGGCTCAAAACTATGGCTACACCTTC.

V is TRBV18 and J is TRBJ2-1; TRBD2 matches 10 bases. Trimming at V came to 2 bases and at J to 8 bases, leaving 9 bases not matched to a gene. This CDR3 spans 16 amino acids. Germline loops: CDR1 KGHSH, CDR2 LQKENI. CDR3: CASSPWASGSRDEQFF. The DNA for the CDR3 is TGTGCCAGCTCACCATGGGCTAGCGGGAGTCGGGATGAGCAGTTCTTC.

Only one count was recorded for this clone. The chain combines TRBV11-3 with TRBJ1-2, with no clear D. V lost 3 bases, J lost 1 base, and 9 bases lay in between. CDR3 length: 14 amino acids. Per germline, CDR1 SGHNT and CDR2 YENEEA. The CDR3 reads CASSLMADNYGYTF. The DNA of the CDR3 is TGTGCCAGCAGCTTGATGGCCGATAACTATGGCTACACCTTC.

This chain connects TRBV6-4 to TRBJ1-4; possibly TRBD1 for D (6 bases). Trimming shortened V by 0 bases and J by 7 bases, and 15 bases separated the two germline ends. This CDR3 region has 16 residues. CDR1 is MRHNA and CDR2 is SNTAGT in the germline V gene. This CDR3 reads CASSDSVTGMGEKLFF. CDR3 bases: TGTGCCAGCAGTGACTCGGTGACAGGTATGGGTGAAAAACTGTTTTTT.

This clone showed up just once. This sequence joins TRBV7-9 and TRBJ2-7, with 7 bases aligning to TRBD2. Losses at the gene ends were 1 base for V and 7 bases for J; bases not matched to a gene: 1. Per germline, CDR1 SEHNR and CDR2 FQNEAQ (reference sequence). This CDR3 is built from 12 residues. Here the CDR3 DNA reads TGTGCCAGCAGCTTAGGGACTAGTGAGCAGTACTTC. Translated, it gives CASSLGTSEQYF. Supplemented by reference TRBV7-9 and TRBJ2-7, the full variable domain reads DTGVSQNPRHKITKRGQNVTFRCDPISEHNRLYWYRQTLGQGPEFLTYFQNEAQLEKSRLLSDRFSAERPKGSFSTLEIQRTEQGDSAMYLCASSLGTSEQYFGPGTRLTVT.

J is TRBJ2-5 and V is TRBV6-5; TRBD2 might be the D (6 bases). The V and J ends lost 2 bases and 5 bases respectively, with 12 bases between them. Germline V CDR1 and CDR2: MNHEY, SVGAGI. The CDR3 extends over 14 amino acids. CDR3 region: CASSYAGSDETQYF. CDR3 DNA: TGTGCCAGCAGTTACGCGGGAAGCGACGAGACCCAGTACTTC.

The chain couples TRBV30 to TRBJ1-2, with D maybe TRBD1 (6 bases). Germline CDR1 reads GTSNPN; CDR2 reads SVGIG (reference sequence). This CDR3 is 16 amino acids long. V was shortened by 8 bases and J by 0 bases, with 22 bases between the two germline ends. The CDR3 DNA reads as TGTGCCGGAACAGGACCATTACAGGGTTCTAACTATGGCTACACCTTC. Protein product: CAGTGPLQGSNYGYTF.

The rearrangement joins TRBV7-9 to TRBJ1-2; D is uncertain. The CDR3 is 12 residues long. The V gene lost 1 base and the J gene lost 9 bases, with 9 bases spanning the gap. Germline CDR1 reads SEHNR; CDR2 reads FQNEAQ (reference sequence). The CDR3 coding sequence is TGTGCCAGCAGCTTAGAGGAGCGAAGCTACACCTTC. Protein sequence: CASSLEERSYTF. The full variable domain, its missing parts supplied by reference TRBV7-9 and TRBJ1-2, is DTGVSQNPRHKITKRGQNVTFRCDPISEHNRLYWYRQTLGQGPEFLTYFQNEAQLEKSRLLSDRFSAERPKGSFSTLEIQRTEQGDSAMYLCASSLEERSYTFGSGTRLTVV.

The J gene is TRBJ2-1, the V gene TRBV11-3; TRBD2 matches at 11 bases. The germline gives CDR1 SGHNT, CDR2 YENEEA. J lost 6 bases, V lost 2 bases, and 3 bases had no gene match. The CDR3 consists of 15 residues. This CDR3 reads CASSLSGLAGNEQFF. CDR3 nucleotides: TGTGCCAGCAGCTTATCTGGACTAGCGGGCAATGAGCAGTTCTTC.

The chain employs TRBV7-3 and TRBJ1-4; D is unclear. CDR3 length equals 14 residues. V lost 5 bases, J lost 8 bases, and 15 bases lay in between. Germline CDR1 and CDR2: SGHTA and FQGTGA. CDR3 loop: CASSPGPGAEKLFF. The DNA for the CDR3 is TGTGCCAGCAGCCCCGGCCCCGGAGCAGAAAAACTGTTTTTT. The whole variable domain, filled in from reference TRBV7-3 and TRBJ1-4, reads GAGVSQTPSNKVTEKGKYVELRCDPISGHTALYWYRQSLGQGPEFLIYFQGTGAADDSGLPNDRFFAVRPEGSVSTLKIQRTERGDSAVYLCASSPGPGAEKLFFGSGTQLSVL.

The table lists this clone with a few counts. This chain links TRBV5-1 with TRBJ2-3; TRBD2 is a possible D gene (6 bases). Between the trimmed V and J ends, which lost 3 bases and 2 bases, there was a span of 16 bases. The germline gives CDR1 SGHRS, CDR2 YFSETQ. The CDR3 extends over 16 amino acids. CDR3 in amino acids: CASSSTRDFFTDTQYF. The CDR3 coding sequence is TGCGCCAGCAGCTCTACCAGGGACTTTTTCACAGATACGCAGTATTTT.

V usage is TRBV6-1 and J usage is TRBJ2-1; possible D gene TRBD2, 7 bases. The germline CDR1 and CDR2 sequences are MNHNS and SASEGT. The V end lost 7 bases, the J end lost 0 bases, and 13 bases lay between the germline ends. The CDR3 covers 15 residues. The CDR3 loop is CASIQGGGSYNEQFF. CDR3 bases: TGTGCCAGCATTCAAGGGGGGGGCTCCTACAATGAGCAGTTCTTC.